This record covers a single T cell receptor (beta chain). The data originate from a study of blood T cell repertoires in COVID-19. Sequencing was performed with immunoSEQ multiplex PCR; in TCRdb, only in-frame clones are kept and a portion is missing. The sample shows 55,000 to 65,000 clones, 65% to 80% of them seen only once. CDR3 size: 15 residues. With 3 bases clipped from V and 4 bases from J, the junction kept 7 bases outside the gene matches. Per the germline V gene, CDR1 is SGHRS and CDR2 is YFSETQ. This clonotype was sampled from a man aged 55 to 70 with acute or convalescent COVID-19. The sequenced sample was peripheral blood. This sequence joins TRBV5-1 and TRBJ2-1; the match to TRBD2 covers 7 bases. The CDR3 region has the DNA TGCGCCAGCAGCTCGCTAGCGGAGGGGTACAATGAGCAGTTCTTC. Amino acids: CASSSLAEGYNEQFF.